This TCR beta chain derives from a study of graft-versus-host responses after intestinal transplantation. About the study: Recipients got multivisceral, liver-intestinal, or isolated intestinal transplants. Each recipient received anti-thymocyte globulin induction, then tacrolimus and steroids for around 3 years. Study-level results: Association was observed between peak circulating GvH clone levels and early post-transplant HvG declines. Some GvH clones were seen earlier in gut or blood, suggesting intestinal origin.

The sample holds a few counts of this clone. As yet, its antigen is unknown. Trimming left V 4 bases short and J 5 bases short, with 9 bases between. Germline CDR1 and CDR2: SQVTM and ANQGSEA. The CDR3 totals 12 residues. Clones were read by immunoSEQ multiplex PCR, and TCRdb kept only the in-frame ones, dropping some. There are tens of thousands of clones in the sample; approximately 88% occur only once, and roughly 0.37% lies in the top ten. The clonotype was recovered from a human donor who received an intestinal transplant. The source was unstimulated CD4+ T cells sorted from spleen or lymph node cells, collected before intestinal transplant. The chain recombines TRBV29-1 with TRBJ1-5, with D perhaps TRBD1 (6 bases). The CDR3 DNA reads TGCAGCGTTGGGGACAATGATCAGCCCCAGCATTTT. Translating it yields CSVGDNDQPQHF.